This T cell receptor beta chain was identified in a study of blood T cell repertoires in COVID-19. As for the study in general: COVID-19 samples from acute and convalescent phases originated in the United States, Italy and Spain. The analysed material was cDNA or gDNA that came from T cells, B-cell-depleted T cells, or PBMCs.

Original processing notes: Estimates of nucleated cell counts were drawn from the amplification of reference gene primers. TCRdb's copy holds only in-frame clones and misses some; the assay was immunoSEQ multiplex PCR. That table supplies the V and J calls and clone size; D and trimming were determined from the DNA. The sample includes 85,000 to 120,000 clones, 65% to 75% of them seen just once. The sequence was collected from a human donor with acute or convalescent COVID-19. The donor label of this sample is uncertain. Sequencing input: peripheral blood.

Here the CDR3 reads CASSPLQGASYGYTF. The CDR3 DNA follows: TGTGCCAGCAGCCCCCTTCAGGGGGCCAGCTATGGCTACACCTTC. This rearrangement joins TRBV6-6 to TRBJ1-2; the match to TRBD1 covers 8 bases. The CDR3 spans 15 residues. V was pared by 6 bases and J by 4 bases, with 10 bases of the junction left unmatched. CDR1 is MNHNY and CDR2 is SVGAGI in the germline V gene (reference sequence).